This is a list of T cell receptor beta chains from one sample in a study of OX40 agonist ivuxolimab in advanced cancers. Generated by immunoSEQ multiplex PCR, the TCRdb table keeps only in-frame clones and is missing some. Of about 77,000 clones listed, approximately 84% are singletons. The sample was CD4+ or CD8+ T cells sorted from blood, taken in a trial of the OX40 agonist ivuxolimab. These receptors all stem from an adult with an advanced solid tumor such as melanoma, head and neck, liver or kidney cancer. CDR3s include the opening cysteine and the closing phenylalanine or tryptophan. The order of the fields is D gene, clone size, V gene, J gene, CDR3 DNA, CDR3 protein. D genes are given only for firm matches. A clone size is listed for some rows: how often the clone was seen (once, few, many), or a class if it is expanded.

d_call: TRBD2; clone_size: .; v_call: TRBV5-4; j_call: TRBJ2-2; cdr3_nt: TGTGCCAGCAGCCCCACTAGCGGGGGGGCCTCTGTCGGGGAGCTGTTTTTT; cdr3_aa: CASSPTSGGASVGELFF
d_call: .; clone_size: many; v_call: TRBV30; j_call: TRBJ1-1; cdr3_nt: TGTGCCTGGAGTGAGAAGATCGGACGCAGATTGAACACTGAAGCTTTCTTT; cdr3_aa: CAWSEKIGRRLNTEAFF
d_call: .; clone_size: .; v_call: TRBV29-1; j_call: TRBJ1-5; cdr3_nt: TGCAGCGTGGCGGAGACGGGGGGCAATCAGCCCCAGCATTTT; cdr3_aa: CSVAETGGNQPQHF
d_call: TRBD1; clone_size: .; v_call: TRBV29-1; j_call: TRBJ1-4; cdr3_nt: TGCAGCGCGACCGGGACAGAGACTGCAACTAATGAAAAACTGTTTTTT; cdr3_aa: CSATGTETATNEKLFF
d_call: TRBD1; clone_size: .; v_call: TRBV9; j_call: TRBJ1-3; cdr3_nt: TGTGCCACCGGACAGGGACTGGCTTTAGCGGAAAACACCATATATTTT; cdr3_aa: CATGQGLALAENTIYF
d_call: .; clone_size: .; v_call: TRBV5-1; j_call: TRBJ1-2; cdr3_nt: TGCGCCAGCAGCACCGGGACCAGAGGCGGCTACACCTTC; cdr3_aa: CASSTGTRGGYTF
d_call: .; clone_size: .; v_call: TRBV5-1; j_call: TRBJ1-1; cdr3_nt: TGCGCCAGCAGCTATGGGGTAGGACAGTTTATGAACACTGAAGCTTTCTTT; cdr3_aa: CASSYGVGQFMNTEAFF
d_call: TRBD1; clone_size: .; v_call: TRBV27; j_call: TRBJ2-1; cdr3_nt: TGTGCCAGCAGTTTATCGAGGGGACAGTCTAATGAGCAGTTCTTC; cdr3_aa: CASSLSRGQSNEQFF
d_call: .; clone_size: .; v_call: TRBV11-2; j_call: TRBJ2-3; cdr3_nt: TGTGCCAGCAGCCCCACCACAGATACGCAGTATTTT; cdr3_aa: CASSPTTDTQYF
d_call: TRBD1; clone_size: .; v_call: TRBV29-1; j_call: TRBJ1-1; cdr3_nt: TGCAGCGTGGGACAGTTGAACACTGAAGCTTTCTTT; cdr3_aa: CSVGQLNTEAFF
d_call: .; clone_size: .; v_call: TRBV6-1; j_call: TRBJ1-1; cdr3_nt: TGTGCCAGCAGTGAATGGGGTACCACTGAAGCTTTCTTT; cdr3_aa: CASSEWGTTEAFF
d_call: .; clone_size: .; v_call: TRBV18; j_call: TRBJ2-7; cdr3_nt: TGTGCCAGCTCACAGGGCGACGCCTACGAGCAGTACTTC; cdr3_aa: CASSQGDAYEQYF
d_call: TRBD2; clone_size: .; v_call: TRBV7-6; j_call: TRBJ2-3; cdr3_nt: TGTGCCAGCAGCAAGAGCGGGGGGGCCGCAGATACGCAGTATTTT; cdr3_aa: CASSKSGGAADTQYF
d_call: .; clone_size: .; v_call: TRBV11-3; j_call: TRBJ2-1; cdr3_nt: TGTGCCAGCAGCTTAGGGGGGAGCTCCTACAATGAGCAGTTCTTC; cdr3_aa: CASSLGGSSYNEQFF
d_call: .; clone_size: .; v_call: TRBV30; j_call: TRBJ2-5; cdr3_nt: TGTGCCTGGAGTTTGTCAGAAGAGACCCAGTACTTC; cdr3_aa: CAWSLSEETQYF
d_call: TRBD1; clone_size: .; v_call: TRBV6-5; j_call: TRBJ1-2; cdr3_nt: TGTGCCAGCAGTGAGACAGGGACGGACTATGGCTACACCTTC; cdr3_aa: CASSETGTDYGYTF
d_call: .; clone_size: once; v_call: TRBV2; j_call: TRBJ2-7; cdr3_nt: TGTGCCAGCGCCGTGAGGAAGGGAACCTACGAGCAGTACTTC; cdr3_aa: CASAVRKGTYEQYF
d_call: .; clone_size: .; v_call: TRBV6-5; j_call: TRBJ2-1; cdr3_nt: TGTGCCAGCAGGTCCGGGGGGCGCCGGGGCGAGCAGTTCTTC; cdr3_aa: CASRSGGRRGEQFF
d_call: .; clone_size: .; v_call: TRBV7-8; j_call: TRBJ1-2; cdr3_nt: TGTGCCAGCAGCCTAACGGGCATTAACTATGGCTACACCTTC; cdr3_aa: CASSLTGINYGYTF
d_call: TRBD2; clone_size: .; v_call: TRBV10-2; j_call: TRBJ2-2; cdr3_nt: TGCGCCAGCAGAAGCGGGGGAGGAACCGGGGAGCTGTTTTTT; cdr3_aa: CASRSGGGTGELFF
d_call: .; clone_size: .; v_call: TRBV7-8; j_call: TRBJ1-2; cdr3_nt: TGTGCCAGCAGCTTAGACAACTATGGCTACACCTTC; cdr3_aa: CASSLDNYGYTF
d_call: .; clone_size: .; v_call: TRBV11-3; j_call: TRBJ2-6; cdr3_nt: TGTGCCAGCAGCCTACAGGGAATTGGAGGGGCCAACGTCCTGACTTTC; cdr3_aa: CASSLQGIGGANVLTF
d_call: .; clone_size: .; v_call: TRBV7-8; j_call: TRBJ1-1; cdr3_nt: TGTGCCAGCAGCTTAGCGTACGGGGATATGAACACTGAAGCTTTCTTT; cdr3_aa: CASSLAYGDMNTEAFF
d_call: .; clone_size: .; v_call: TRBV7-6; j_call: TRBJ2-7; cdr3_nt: TGTGCCAGCAGCTTAGCCCTACAGGGTGCTTCCTACGAGCAGTACTTC; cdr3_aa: CASSLALQGASYEQYF
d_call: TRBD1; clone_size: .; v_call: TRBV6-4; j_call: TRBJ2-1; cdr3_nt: TGTGCCAGCAGTGACTCGGGGACAGGGGGCTACAATGAGCAGTTCTTC; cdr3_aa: CASSDSGTGGYNEQFF
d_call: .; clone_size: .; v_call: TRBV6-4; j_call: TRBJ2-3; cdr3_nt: TGTGCCAGCAGTGACTCGGTCGGAAGAGGCACAGATACGCAGTATTTT; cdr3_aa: CASSDSVGRGTDTQYF
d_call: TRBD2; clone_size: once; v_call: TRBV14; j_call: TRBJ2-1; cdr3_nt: TGTGCCAGCAGCCAACCCCCGGGACGGAAACTAGCGGGAGGGCTTAATGAGCAGTTCTTC; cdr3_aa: CASSQPPGRKLAGGLNEQFF
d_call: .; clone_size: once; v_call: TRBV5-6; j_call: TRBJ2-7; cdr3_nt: TGTGCCAGCAGCCTGGGACACAACGAGCAGTACTTC; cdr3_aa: CASSLGHNEQYF
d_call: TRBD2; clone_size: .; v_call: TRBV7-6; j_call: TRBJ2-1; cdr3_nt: TGTGCCAGCTTACCCCACGCTAGCGGGAATGGGCATGAGCAGTTCTTC; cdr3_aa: CASLPHASGNGHEQFF
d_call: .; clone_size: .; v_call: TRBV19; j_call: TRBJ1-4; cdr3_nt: TGTGCCAGTAGGGTGACACATGTTGCAACTAATGAAAAACTGTTTTTT; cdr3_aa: CASRVTHVATNEKLFF
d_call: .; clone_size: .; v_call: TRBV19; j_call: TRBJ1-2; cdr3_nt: TGTGCCAGCTGGGCGGGGTCCTATGGCTACACCTTC; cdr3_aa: CASWAGSYGYTF
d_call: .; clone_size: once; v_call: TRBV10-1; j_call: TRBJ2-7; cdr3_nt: TGCGCCAGCAGCGAGACCCATGGTGGGTTCTCCTACGAGCAGTACTTC; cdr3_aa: CASSETHGGFSYEQYF
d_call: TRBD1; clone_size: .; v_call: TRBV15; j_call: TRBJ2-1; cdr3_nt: TGTGCCACCAGCAGAGGACAGGGGGCTTCCTACAATGAGCAGTTCTTC; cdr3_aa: CATSRGQGASYNEQFF
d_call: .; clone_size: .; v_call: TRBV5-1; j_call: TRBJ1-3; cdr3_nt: TGCGCCAGCAGCTTGGCCGAAGCAGGGCGAGGAAACACCATATATTTT; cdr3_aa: CASSLAEAGRGNTIYF
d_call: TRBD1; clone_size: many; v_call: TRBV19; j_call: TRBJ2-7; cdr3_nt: TGTGCCAGTACCACCGGGACAGGGAACTCCTACGAGCAGTACTTC; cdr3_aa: CASTTGTGNSYEQYF
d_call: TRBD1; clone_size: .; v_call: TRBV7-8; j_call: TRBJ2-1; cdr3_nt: TGTGCCAGCAGCTTAGAAGGGGGCGGCCGCCCCTACAATGAGCAGTTCTTC; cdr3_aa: CASSLEGGGRPYNEQFF
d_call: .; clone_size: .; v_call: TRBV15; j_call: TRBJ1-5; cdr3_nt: TGTGCCACCAGCAGAGATCTGAGGGGTGGTCAGCCCCAGCATTTT; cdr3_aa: CATSRDLRGGQPQHF
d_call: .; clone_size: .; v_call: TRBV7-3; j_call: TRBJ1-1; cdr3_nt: TGTGCCAGCAGCTTAACTTCGGATACTGAAGCTTTCTTT; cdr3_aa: CASSLTSDTEAFF
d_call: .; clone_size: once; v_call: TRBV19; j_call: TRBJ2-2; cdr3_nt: TGTGCCAGTAGTGACGACTGGAACACCGGGGAGCTGTTTTTT; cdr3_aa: CASSDDWNTGELFF
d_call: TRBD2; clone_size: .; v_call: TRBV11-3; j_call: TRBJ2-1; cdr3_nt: TGTGCCAGCAGTACTAGCGGGGGGGCATTTTATGAGCAGTTCTTC; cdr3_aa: CASSTSGGAFYEQFF